These 29 T cell receptor beta chains originate from one sample sequenced in a study of cytomegalovirus exposure and HLA in healthy donors (dated by TCRdb to 2017 to 2019). Libraries were built with the immunoSEQ multiplex PCR assay. For the multiplex PCR, a mixture combining 60 forward primers for TCR Vbeta segments and 13 reverse primers for TCR Jbeta segments was used. This is the immuneACCESS table as TCRdb keeps it, with only in-frame sequences that have V and J called. A part of the clones is gone; compared with another copy, unresolved V genes explain less than half, and the rest is unexplained. This sample holds 85,000 to 100,000 clones; approximately 84% were observed only once. The ten largest clones represent 4.5% to 7% of the sample. The specimen sequenced was PBMCs. All receptors derive from a woman under 30 in good health and CMV-seropositive.

This clone was seen a few times. The rearrangement joins TRBV7-2 to TRBJ2-7, with 7 bases matching TRBD1. With 3 bases clipped from V and 1 base from J, the junction kept 6 bases outside the gene matches. Germline V gene sequence: CDR1 SGHTA, CDR2 FQGNSA. The CDR3 runs 15 residues. The CDR3 protein is CASSLTSTGSYEQYF. The CDR3 nucleotides read TGTGCCAGCAGCTTGACCTCGACAGGGTCCTACGAGCAGTACTTC.

The CDR3 protein is CASSLAGLHKYEQYF. Here the CDR3 DNA reads TGTGCCAGCAGCTTAGCAGGGCTCCACAAATACGAGCAGTACTTC. The chain links TRBV13 to TRBJ2-7; D may be TRBD1 (5 bases). Trimming stripped 1 base from V and 4 bases from J, with 14 bases between. The germline gives CDR1 PRHDT, CDR2 FYEKMQ (reference sequence). The CDR3 contains 15 residues.

The CDR3 DNA is TGTGCCAGCAGCTTCTATGGCAATCAGCCCCAGCATTTT. This encodes CASSFYGNQPQHF. The chain is built from TRBV5-6 and TRBJ1-5; D is uncertain. Germline CDR1 reads SGHDT; CDR2 reads YYEEEE. The ends were cut back, 2 bases at V and 2 bases at J, with 5 bases in the middle. The CDR3 sequence is 13 residues long.

The chain employs TRBV15 and TRBJ2-5; 12 positions match TRBD2. CDR1 and CDR2 (germline): LNHNV, YYDKDF (reference sequence). V gave up 2 bases and J gave up 3 bases; unmatched junction bases: 13. This CDR3 has 19 residues. The CDR3 loop is CATSRLSLGLAGSEETQYF. Written as DNA, the CDR3 is TGTGCCACCAGCAGACTGTCTTTGGGACTAGCGGGCTCCGAAGAGACCCAGTACTTC.

This chain uses TRBV28 with TRBJ2-7; 7 nucleotides agree with TRBD2. Germline V CDR1 and CDR2: MDHEN, SYDVKM. The CDR3 length is 13 residues. The V and J ends lost 5 bases and 4 bases, in that order; junction bases with no gene match: 5. The CDR3 region is CASSRLAVYEQYF. CDR3 sequence (DNA): TGTGCCAGCAGTCGACTAGCAGTTTACGAGCAGTACTTC. Full variable domain (missing parts from reference TRBV28 and TRBJ2-7): DVKVTQSSRYLVKRTGEKVFLECVQDMDHENMFWYRQDPGLGLRLIYFSYDVKMKEKGDIPEGYSVSREKKERFSLILESASTNQTSMYLCASSRLAVYEQYFGPGTRLTVT.

The rearrangement joins TRBV30 to TRBJ2-4; D perhaps matches TRBD2 (6 bases). Germline V gene lookup returns CDR1 GTSNPN and CDR2 SVGIG (reference sequence). This CDR3 has 12 amino acids. Trimming took 3 bases from V and 8 from J, leaving 11 bases between them. In DNA, the CDR3 is TGTGCCTGGAGCTCGGGAGTAGACATTCAGTACTTC. This translates into CAWSSGVDIQYF.

This chain connects TRBV19 to TRBJ1-1, with D uncertain. The CDR3 covers 14 residues. The germline V gene has CDR1 LNHDA and CDR2 SQIVND (reference sequence). Trimming cost V 7 bases and J 4 bases, with 16 bases left between them. CDR3 region: CASKEKAALTEAFF. The CDR3 DNA reads as TGTGCCAGTAAAGAAAAAGCTGCCCTCACTGAAGCTTTCTTT.

The chain couples TRBV7-9 to TRBJ2-2; D is unresolved. The germline V and J ends were trimmed by 5 bases and 8 bases, with 6 bases remaining between them. The CDR3 has 11 amino acids. Germline lookup yields CDR1 SEHNR and CDR2 FQNEAQ (reference sequence). The CDR3 spells CASSHGGELFF. The CDR3, as DNA: TGTGCCAGCAGCCACGGGGGGGAGCTGTTTTTT.

The gene calls are TRBV7-8 and TRBJ2-7; the D gene is possibly TRBD2 (5 bases). Germline V CDR1 and CDR2: SGHVS, FQNEAQ. CDR3 length equals 16 residues. Trimming shortened V by 5 bases and J by 5 bases, and 22 bases separated the two germline ends. The CDR3 DNA sequence: TGTGCCAGCAGCCTAATGGACTCTGGTGTTCTGGACGAGCAGTACTTC. Translated, it gives CASSLMDSGVLDEQYF.

The V call is TRBV6-6, the J call TRBJ1-3; a possible D gene is TRBD1 (5 bases). Per germline, CDR1 MNHNY and CDR2 SVGAGI (reference sequence). The CDR3 has 15 residues. Trimming removed 5 bases from V and 0 bases from J, with 11 bases in between. CDR3 nucleotides: TGTGCCAGCAGTAGCGGGGCGAGCTCTGGAAACACCATATATTTT. This encodes CASSSGASSGNTIYF.

The chain recombines TRBV2 with TRBJ2-2; 7 positions agree with TRBD1. Germline CDR1 reads SNHLY; CDR2 reads FYNNEI. The V and J ends lost 5 bases and 5 bases, in that order; junction bases with no gene match: 8. The CDR3 extends over 15 amino acids. The CDR3 DNA sequence: TGTGCCAGCAGTAGAACACAGGGGTGGACCGGGGAGCTGTTTTTT. The encoded protein is CASSRTQGWTGELFF.

The CDR3 protein is CARRLAGGYEQYF. The CDR3 DNA reads as TGTGCCAGGCGACTAGCGGGAGGGTACGAGCAGTACTTC. This chain connects TRBV2 to TRBJ2-7; 14 positions match TRBD2. With 9 bases clipped from V and 4 bases from J, the junction kept 2 bases outside the gene matches. The CDR3 has 13 amino acids. Germline V CDR1 and CDR2: SNHLY, FYNNEI. Variable domain in full (rest from reference TRBV2 and TRBJ2-7): EPEVTQTPSHQVTQMGQEVILRCVPISNHLYFYWYRQILGQKVEFLVSFYNNEISEKSEIFDDQFSVERPDGSNFTLKIRSTKLEDSAMYFCARRLAGGYEQYFGPGTRLTVT.

The chain recombines TRBV2 with TRBJ1-1, with 7 bases fitting TRBD1. J was trimmed by 1 base and V by 3 bases; bases with no gene match: 5. The CDR3 covers 15 residues. Per germline, CDR1 SNHLY and CDR2 FYNNEI. The CDR3, as DNA: TGTGCCAGCAGTGAGGGACAGAACCCGAACACTGAAGCTTTCTTT. It yields the protein CASSEGQNPNTEAFF.

The chain carries TRBV7-8 and TRBJ1-2; D perhaps matches TRBD1 (5 bases). With 2 bases removed from V and 1 base from J, the gap between germline ends came to 11 bases. Germline V lookup: CDR1 SGHVS, CDR2 FQNEAQ. The CDR3 is 15 amino acids. In DNA, the CDR3 is TGTGCCAGCAGCTTAAAGGCGGGGGTTAACTATGGCTACACCTTC. It is translated as CASSLKAGVNYGYTF.

The chain links TRBV20-1 to TRBJ2-2; unclear D gene. The CDR3 is 11 amino acids. The V gene lost 5 bases and the J gene lost 9 bases, with 10 bases spanning the gap. Germline V gene sequence: CDR1 DFQATT, CDR2 SNEGSKA (reference sequence). CDR3 DNA sequence: TGCAGTGCTCCCCTGGCCCGGGAGCTGTTTTTT. It translates to CSAPLARELFF.

This clone appeared once. V and J are TRBV2 and TRBJ1-2; TRBD1 is a possible D gene (5 bases). In germline, CDR1 is SNHLY, CDR2 FYNNEI. The V end was cut by 6 bases, the J end by 0 bases, with 14 bases between. The CDR3 covers 15 residues. CDR3 sequence: CASSKEGTANYGYTF. Here the CDR3 DNA reads TGTGCCAGCAGCAAGGAGGGGACGGCTAACTATGGCTACACCTTC. Together with reference TRBV2 and TRBJ1-2, the CDR3 gives the full variable domain: EPEVTQTPSHQVTQMGQEVILRCVPISNHLYFYWYRQILGQKVEFLVSFYNNEISEKSEIFDDQFSVERPDGSNFTLKIRSTKLEDSAMYFCASSKEGTANYGYTFGSGTRLTVV.

This clone was counted a single time. The chain is built from TRBV2 and TRBJ1-2, with D maybe TRBD1 (6 bases). The CDR3 covers 13 residues. Germline V gene data show CDR1 as SNHLY and CDR2 as FYNNEI. V shed 5 bases and J shed 5 bases, with 12 bases lying between them. DNA for the CDR3: TGTGCCAGCAGTAGGGGGGGGGAATATGGCTACACCTTC. It encodes CASSRGGEYGYTF.

The V gene is TRBV6-1, the J gene TRBJ2-3; tentative D call: TRBD1 (6 bases). Germline values: CDR1 MNHNS, CDR2 SASEGT. V was pared by 7 bases and J by 2 bases, with 10 bases between. The CDR3 has 13 amino acids. The CDR3 DNA follows: TGTGCCAGCACTGGACAGATCACAGATACGCAGTATTTT. It translates to CASTGQITDTQYF.

This clone was observed a few times. The V call is TRBV5-1, the J call TRBJ1-4; 9 bases fit TRBD1. J was trimmed by 7 bases and V by 4 bases; bases with no gene match: 5. Germline CDR1 is SGHRS and CDR2 is YFSETQ. The CDR3 is 14 residues long. CDR3 DNA sequence: TGCGCCAGCAGCGTACAGGGGGCTGGTGAAAAACTGTTTTTT. Protein: CASSVQGAGEKLFF.

A remark on this clone: One junction end disagrees with the germline gene, perhaps due to a read error. The chain has TRBV6-5 and TRBJ2-7, with D possibly TRBD2 on 6 matching bases. Germline CDR1 reads MNHEY; CDR2 reads SVGAGI. The CDR3 is 12 amino acids. In DNA, the CDR3 is TGTGCCAGCAGCTACTGGAGGGGTAAGCAGTACTTC. Its protein product is CASSYWRGKQYF.

The chain recombines TRBV7-9 with TRBJ1-4; no definite D call. CDR1 is SEHNR and CDR2 is FQNEAQ in the germline V gene (reference sequence). The CDR3 contains 15 residues. V lost 5 bases to trimming and J lost 4 bases, with 14 bases between them. DNA of the CDR3: TGTGCCAGCAGCCTCCCAGAATCCTTTAATGAAAAACTGTTTTTT. Translated: CASSLPESFNEKLFF.

This clone was observed at least ten times. This sequence joins TRBV6-1 and TRBJ1-2; 7 nucleotides match TRBD1. The V segment lost 3 bases and the J segment 9 bases; nucleotides outside the gene matches: 10. CDR1 and CDR2 from the germline V gene are MNHNS and SASEGT. The CDR3 consists of 14 residues. The CDR3 loop is CASSDPRDSASYTF. The CDR3 DNA reads as TGTGCCAGCAGTGATCCTCGGGACAGTGCAAGCTACACCTTC.

This chain uses TRBV5-1 with TRBJ2-7, with TRBD2 matching over 10 bases. Per germline, CDR1 SGHRS and CDR2 YFSETQ. Trimming removed 4 bases from V and 5 bases from J; junction bases left unmatched: 6. The CDR3 has 14 amino acids. The CDR3 nucleotides are TGCGCCAGCAGCCTAGCGGGAGTGGGGAACGAGCAGTACTTC. This codes for CASSLAGVGNEQYF.

The chain recombines TRBV7-9 with TRBJ2-2; D is possibly TRBD2 (5 bases). This CDR3 region has 16 residues. Germline lookup yields CDR1 SEHNR and CDR2 FQNEAQ (reference sequence). V was trimmed by 3 bases and J by 4 bases, leaving 15 bases between them. CDR3 sequence: CASSFSAGRITGELFF. The CDR3 DNA reads TGTGCCAGCAGCTTTTCGGCGGGTCGAATCACCGGGGAGCTGTTTTTT. Variable domain in full (rest from reference TRBV7-9 and TRBJ2-2): DTGVSQNPRHKITKRGQNVTFRCDPISEHNRLYWYRQTLGQGPEFLTYFQNEAQLEKSRLLSDRFSAERPKGSFSTLEIQRTEQGDSAMYLCASSFSAGRITGELFFGEGSRLTVL.

The J gene is TRBJ1-3, the V gene TRBV27, with D unclear. Between the trimmed V and J ends, which lost 6 bases and 2 bases, there was a span of 14 bases. This CDR3 region has 15 residues. Germline-derived CDR1 and CDR2 are MNHEY and SMNVEV (reference sequence). CDR3 residues: CASSQRFQTGNTIYF. CDR3 nucleotide sequence: TGTGCCAGCAGCCAGAGGTTCCAGACTGGAAACACCATATATTTT.

V gene TRBV5-6 combines with J gene TRBJ2-1, with D perhaps matching TRBD2 (5 bases). Germline assignment: CDR1 SGHDT and CDR2 YYEEEE. The CDR3 contains 14 residues. V lost 4 bases, J lost 3 bases, and 11 bases lay in between. The CDR3 sequence is CASSPGDGYNEQFF. CDR3 bases: TGTGCCAGCAGCCCCGGGGATGGCTACAATGAGCAGTTCTTC.

This clone turned up a few times. The rearrangement links TRBV6-4 to TRBJ1-5; perhaps TRBD1 as D (6 bases). The germline V gene has CDR1 MRHNA and CDR2 SNTAGT. This CDR3 contains 20 residues. V was clipped by 4 bases and J by 1 base, with 26 bases between them. CDR3 sequence reads: CASSACIQGRVVLSNQPQHF. The CDR3, as DNA: TGTGCCAGCAGTGCCTGTATACAGGGAAGGGTAGTTTTAAGCAATCAGCCCCAGCATTTT.

V gene TRBV28 combines with J gene TRBJ2-1; a possible D gene is TRBD2 (7 bases). In germline, CDR1 is MDHEN, CDR2 SYDVKM. V lost 5 bases and J 2 bases, leaving 16 bases between the germline ends. This CDR3 region has 16 residues. This CDR3 is CASSTIRGATYNEQFF. The CDR3 coding sequence is TGTGCCAGCAGTACCATCCGGGGGGCTACCTACAATGAGCAGTTCTTC. Looking up the rest from reference TRBV28 and TRBJ2-1 gives the full variable domain: DVKVTQSSRYLVKRTGEKVFLECVQDMDHENMFWYRQDPGLGLRLIYFSYDVKMKEKGDIPEGYSVSREKKERFSLILESASTNQTSMYLCASSTIRGATYNEQFFGPGTRLTVL.

The genes are TRBV28 and TRBJ2-5, with TRBD1 identical over 8 bases. Germline CDR1 is MDHEN and CDR2 is SYDVKM. V shed 1 base and J 7 bases; nucleotides not matched to a gene: 11. The CDR3 sequence is 16 residues long. The CDR3 region has the DNA TGTGCCAGCAGTTTATCCCAGGGCAGGGGGCTTGGGACCCAGTACTTC. It translates to CASSLSQGRGLGTQYF.